Listed here are 15 T cell receptor beta chains from one sample, sequenced in a study of cytomegalovirus exposure and HLA in healthy donors. Both 60 Vbeta primers and 13 Jbeta primers went into the PCR. Assay: immunoSEQ multiplex PCR; the TCRdb copy retains only in-frame clones and omits some. The sample has 150,000 to 200,000 clones; the top ten hold about 0.8%. Source material: PBMCs. These receptors came from a woman aged 18-29 years in good health and CMV-seropositive.

The CDR3 is CASSQDAGSSFYGYTF. In DNA form, the CDR3 reads TGCGCCAGCAGCCAAGATGCAGGGTCTTCTTTCTATGGCTACACCTTC. The rearrangement links TRBV4-3 to TRBJ1-2, with D possibly matching TRBD1 (5 bases). Germline assignment: CDR1 LGHNA and CDR2 YSLEER. CDR3 size: 16 residues. Between the trimmed V and J ends, which lost 0 bases and 4 bases, there was a span of 15 bases.

This sequence joins TRBV13 and TRBJ2-2; D unresolved. This CDR3 has 14 residues. Trimming pared 2 bases from V and 1 base from J, leaving 5 bases between. Germline values: CDR1 PRHDT, CDR2 FYEKMQ (reference sequence). CDR3 sequence: CASSLTGNTGELFF. The CDR3 bases are TGTGCCAGCAGCTTAACGGGGAACACCGGGGAGCTGTTTTTT.

The rearrangement joins TRBV5-1 to TRBJ2-3, with 8 bases aligning to TRBD1. Germline lookup yields CDR1 SGHRS and CDR2 YFSETQ. Germline trimming cut 4 bases from V and 2 bases from J; bases unmatched to any gene: 6. The length of the CDR3 is 15 residues. The CDR3 nucleotides are TGCGCCAGCAGCCTGGACAGGGATTACACAGATACGCAGTATTTT. Translation: CASSLDRDYTDTQYF.

The chain recombines TRBV6-1 with TRBJ1-2; no definite D call. The V gene's germline CDR1 is MNHNS and CDR2 SASEGT. Trimming took 6 bases from V and 2 from J, leaving 16 bases between them. CDR3 length equals 15 residues. The CDR3 DNA is TGTGCCAGCAGGAGGGAAGGGATCGGGAACTATGGCTACACCTTC. This sequence encodes CASRREGIGNYGYTF.

This rearrangement joins TRBV5-5 to TRBJ2-5; D is possibly TRBD2 (6 bases). Germline CDR1 and CDR2: SGHKS and YYEKEE (reference sequence). The CDR3 is 17 residues long. With 4 bases removed from V and 2 bases from J, the gap between germline ends came to 21 bases. The CDR3: CASSPPRPPGGQETQYF. DNA for the CDR3: TGTGCCAGCAGCCCCCCCAGGCCCCCCGGGGGACAAGAGACCCAGTACTTC.

The CDR3 DNA is TGTGCCAGCAGCCCAAGGGGAGGCAATGAGCAGTTCTTC. It encodes CASSPRGGNEQFF. The V call is TRBV7-3, the J call TRBJ2-1, with a weak D call TRBD2 (6 bases). In germline, CDR1 is SGHTA, CDR2 FQGTGA. CDR3 size: 13 residues. Trimming shortened V by 5 bases and J by 6 bases, and 11 bases separated the two germline ends.

The chain combines TRBV19 with TRBJ2-2; 8 nucleotides line up with TRBD2. The CDR3 is 14 amino acids. CDR1 is LNHDA, CDR2 SQIVND, per germline (reference sequence). V lost 4 bases, J lost 5 bases, and 3 bases stayed unmatched. The CDR3 sequence is CASSRQRETGELFF. DNA for the CDR3: TGTGCCAGTAGTAGACAGCGGGAGACCGGGGAGCTGTTTTTT.

This sequence joins TRBV25-1 and TRBJ2-5, with TRBD2 identical over 11 bases. CDR1 is MGHDK and CDR2 is SYGVNS in the germline V gene. The J segment lost 2 bases and the V segment lost 3 bases, leaving 8 bases of the junction unmatched. The CDR3 extends over 17 amino acids. The CDR3 reads CASSDFLTSGDQETQYF. The CDR3 coding sequence is TGTGCCAGCAGTGACTTCCTGACTAGCGGGGATCAAGAGACCCAGTACTTC.

The rearrangement joins TRBV6-5 to TRBJ1-1; 8 bases align to TRBD1. With V trimmed by 6 bases and J by 4 bases, 4 bases remained unmatched. The CDR3 length is 13 residues. CDR1 and CDR2 from the germline V gene are MNHEY and SVGAGI. CDR3 loop: CASRGQEITEAFF. CDR3 nucleotides: TGTGCCAGCAGGGGACAGGAGATCACTGAAGCTTTCTTT.

Notes on this clone: Other nucleotide sequences from this sample produce the same CDR3. This chain uses TRBV7-2 with TRBJ1-1; 8 bases map to TRBD1. The germline gives CDR1 SGHTA, CDR2 FQGNSA. V was clipped by 5 bases and J by 3 bases; unmatched bases: 5. CDR3 size: 14 residues. The CDR3 sequence: CASSPRTGHTEAFF. CDR3 DNA sequence: TGTGCCAGCAGCCCCCGGACAGGGCACACTGAAGCTTTCTTT.

The chain uses TRBV27 and TRBJ1-2; 9 nucleotides line up with TRBD1. V was clipped by 5 bases and J by 2 bases; unmatched bases: 9. There are 16 residues in the CDR3. Germline V gene lookup returns CDR1 MNHEY and CDR2 SMNVEV (reference sequence). This CDR3 reads CASSPRPGTGNYGYTF. The CDR3 DNA sequence: TGTGCCAGCAGTCCGCGCCCCGGGACAGGGAACTATGGCTACACCTTC.

The gene calls are TRBV7-8 and TRBJ1-1, with a tentative D call TRBD1 (5 bases). Germline CDR1 SGHVS, CDR2 FQNEAQ. The CDR3 extends over 11 amino acids. V lost 10 bases to trimming and J lost 8 bases, with 14 bases between them. The CDR3 nucleotides read TGTGCCATCTCCATTGGGGCGGAAGCTTTCTTT. Protein product: CAISIGAEAFF.

This rearrangement joins TRBV4-2 to TRBJ2-2; perhaps TRBD1 as D (5 bases). Trimming cost V 0 bases and J 1 base, with 9 bases left between them. This CDR3 has 16 amino acids. CDR1 LGHNA and CDR2 YNFKEQ come from the germline V gene. CDR3: CASSQDTGMNTGELFF. DNA of the CDR3: TGTGCCAGCAGCCAAGATACAGGAATGAACACCGGGGAGCTGTTTTTT.

The chain has TRBV2 and TRBJ1-3; 7 bases map to TRBD1. Germline V lookup: CDR1 SNHLY, CDR2 FYNNEI. The CDR3 spans 15 residues. V was pared by 10 bases and J by 0 bases, with 9 bases of the junction left unmatched. The CDR3 here is CATQKGQTSGNTIYF. Here the CDR3 DNA reads TGTGCCACTCAAAAGGGACAGACCTCTGGAAACACCATATATTTT.

The chain combines TRBV5-1 with TRBJ2-7, with TRBD2 matching 8 bases. Germline V gene data show CDR1 as SGHRS and CDR2 as YFSETQ. The CDR3 length is 15 residues. V shed 6 bases, J shed 0 bases, and the junction held 8 bases outside the gene matches. The CDR3 bases are TGCGCCAGCACGTATTCCGGGACTAGCTCCTACGAGCAGTACTTC. Encoded protein: CASTYSGTSSYEQYF.